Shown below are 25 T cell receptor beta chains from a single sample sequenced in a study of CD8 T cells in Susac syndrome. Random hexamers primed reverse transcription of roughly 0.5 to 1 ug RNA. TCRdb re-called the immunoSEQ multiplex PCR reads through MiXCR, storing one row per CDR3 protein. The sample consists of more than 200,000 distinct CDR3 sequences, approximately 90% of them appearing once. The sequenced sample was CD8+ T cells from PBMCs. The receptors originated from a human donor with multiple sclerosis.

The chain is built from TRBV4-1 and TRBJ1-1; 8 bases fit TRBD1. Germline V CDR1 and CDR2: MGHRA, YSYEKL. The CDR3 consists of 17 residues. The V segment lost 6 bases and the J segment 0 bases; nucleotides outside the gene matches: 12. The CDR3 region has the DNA TGCGCCAGCAGACGGACAGGGACTACACTCATGAACACTGAAGCTTTCTTT. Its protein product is CASRRTGTTLMNTEAFF.

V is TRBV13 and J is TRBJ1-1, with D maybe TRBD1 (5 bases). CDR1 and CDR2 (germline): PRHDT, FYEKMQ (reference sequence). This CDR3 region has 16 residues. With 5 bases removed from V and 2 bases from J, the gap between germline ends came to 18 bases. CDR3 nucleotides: TGTGCCAGCAGCCAGACAGAGTTGGGGATCAACACTGAAGCTTTCTTT. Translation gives CASSQTELGINTEAFF.

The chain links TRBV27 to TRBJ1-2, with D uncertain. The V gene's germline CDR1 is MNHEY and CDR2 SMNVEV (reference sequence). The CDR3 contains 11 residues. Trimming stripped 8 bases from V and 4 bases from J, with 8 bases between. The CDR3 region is CASGLPYGYTF. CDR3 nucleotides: TGTGCCAGCGGGTTACCCTATGGCTACACCTTC.

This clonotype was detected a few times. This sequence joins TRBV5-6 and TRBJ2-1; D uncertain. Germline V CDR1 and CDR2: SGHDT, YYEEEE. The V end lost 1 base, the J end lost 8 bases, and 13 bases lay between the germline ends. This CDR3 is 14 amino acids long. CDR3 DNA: TGTGCCAGCAGCTTGTCCGACGGGCCCCATGAGCAGTTCTTC. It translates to CASSLSDGPHEQFF.

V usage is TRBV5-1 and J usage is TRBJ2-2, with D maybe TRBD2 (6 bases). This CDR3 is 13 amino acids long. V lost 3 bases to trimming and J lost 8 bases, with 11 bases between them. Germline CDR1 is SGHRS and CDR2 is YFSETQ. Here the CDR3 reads CASSSGTPGELFF. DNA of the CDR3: TGCGCCAGCAGCTCTGGGACTCCGGGGGAGCTGTTTTTT.

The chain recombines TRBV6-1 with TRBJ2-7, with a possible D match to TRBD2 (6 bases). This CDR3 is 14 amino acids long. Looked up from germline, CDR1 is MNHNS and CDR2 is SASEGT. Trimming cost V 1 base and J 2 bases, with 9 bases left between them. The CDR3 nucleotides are TGTGCCAGCAGTGAAGGGGACTCTACCTACGAGCAGTACTTC. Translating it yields CASSEGDSTYEQYF.

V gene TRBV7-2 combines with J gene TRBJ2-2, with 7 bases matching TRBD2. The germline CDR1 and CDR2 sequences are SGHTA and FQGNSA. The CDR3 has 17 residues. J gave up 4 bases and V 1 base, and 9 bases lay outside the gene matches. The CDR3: CASSLGLVGGTTGELFF. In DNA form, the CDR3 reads TGTGCCAGCAGCTTAGGTCTTGTGGGAGGGACCACCGGGGAGCTGTTTTTT.

The CDR3 DNA follows: TGCAGCGTTGAGTGGGGGGAGAACACTGAAGCTTTCTTT. This translates into CSVEWGENTEAFF. This chain joins TRBV29-1 and TRBJ1-1, with D perhaps TRBD1 (5 bases). Germline values: CDR1 SQVTM, CDR2 ANQGSEA. V lost 3 bases to trimming and J lost 1 base, with 9 bases between them. The CDR3 is 13 residues long.

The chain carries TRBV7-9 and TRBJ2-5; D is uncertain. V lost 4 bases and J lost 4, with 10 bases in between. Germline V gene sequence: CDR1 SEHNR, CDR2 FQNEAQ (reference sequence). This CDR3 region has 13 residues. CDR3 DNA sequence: TGTGCCAGCAGCTCCGCCTGGGGAGAGACCCAGTACTTC. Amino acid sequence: CASSSAWGETQYF.

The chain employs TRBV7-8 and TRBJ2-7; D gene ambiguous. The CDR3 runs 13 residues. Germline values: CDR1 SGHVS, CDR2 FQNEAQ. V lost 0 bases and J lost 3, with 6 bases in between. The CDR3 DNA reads TGTGCCAGCAGCTTAGCCAGCTTCTACGAGCAGTACTTC. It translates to CASSLASFYEQYF.

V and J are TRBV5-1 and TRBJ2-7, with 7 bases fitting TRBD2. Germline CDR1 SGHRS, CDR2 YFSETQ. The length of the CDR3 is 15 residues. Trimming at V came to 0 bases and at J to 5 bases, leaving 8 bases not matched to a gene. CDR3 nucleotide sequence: TGCGCCAGCAGCTTGGTTGGGGCTAGCGGAGACGAGCAGTACTTC. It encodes CASSLVGASGDEQYF.

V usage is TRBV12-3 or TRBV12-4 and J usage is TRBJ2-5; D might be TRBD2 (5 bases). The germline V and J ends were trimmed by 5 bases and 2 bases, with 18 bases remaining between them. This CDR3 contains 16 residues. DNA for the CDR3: TGTGCCAGCAGTCCACCCCGGGAAGCCCAGCAAGAGACCCAGTACTTC. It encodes CASSPPREAQQETQYF.

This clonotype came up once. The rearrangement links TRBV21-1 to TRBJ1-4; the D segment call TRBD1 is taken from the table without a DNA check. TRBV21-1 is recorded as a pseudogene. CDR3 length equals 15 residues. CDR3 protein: CASSGAGGRRKKLFF. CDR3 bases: TGTGCCAGCAGCGGTGCAGGGGGGCGGCGGAAAAAACTGTTTTTT.

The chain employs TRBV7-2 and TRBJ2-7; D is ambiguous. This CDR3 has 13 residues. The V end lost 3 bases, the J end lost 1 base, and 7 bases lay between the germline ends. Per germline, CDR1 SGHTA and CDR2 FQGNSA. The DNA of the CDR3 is TGTGCCAGCAGCTTCTATCCATCCTACGAGCAGTACTTC. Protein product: CASSFYPSYEQYF.

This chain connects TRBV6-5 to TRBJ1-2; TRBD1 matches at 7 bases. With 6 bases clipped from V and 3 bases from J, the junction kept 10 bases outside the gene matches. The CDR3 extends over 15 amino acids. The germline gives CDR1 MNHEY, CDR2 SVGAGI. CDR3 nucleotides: TGTGCCAGCAGCCTCCGGGACAGTTTATACTATGGCTACACCTTC. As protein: CASSLRDSLYYGYTF.

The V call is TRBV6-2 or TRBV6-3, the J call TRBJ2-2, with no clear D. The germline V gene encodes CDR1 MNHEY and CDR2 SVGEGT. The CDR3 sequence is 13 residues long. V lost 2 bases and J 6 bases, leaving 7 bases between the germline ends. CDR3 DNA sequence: TGTGCCAGCAGTTACCCCGGCCCCGGGGAGCTGTTTTTT. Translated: CASSYPGPGELFF.

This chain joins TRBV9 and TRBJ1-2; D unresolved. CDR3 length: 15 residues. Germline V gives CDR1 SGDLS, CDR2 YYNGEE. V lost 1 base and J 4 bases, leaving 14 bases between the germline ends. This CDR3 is CASSVSGSSGYGYTF. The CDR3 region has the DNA TGTGCCAGCAGCGTATCAGGCAGTTCTGGCTATGGCTACACCTTC.

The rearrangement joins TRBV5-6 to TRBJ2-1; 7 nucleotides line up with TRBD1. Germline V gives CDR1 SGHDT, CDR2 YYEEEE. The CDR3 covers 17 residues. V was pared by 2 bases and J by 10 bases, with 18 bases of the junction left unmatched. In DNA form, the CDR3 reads TGTGCCAGCAGCTTATTTGCAGTAGACAGGGCCTCGGGGGAGCAGTTCTTC. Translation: CASSLFAVDRASGEQFF.

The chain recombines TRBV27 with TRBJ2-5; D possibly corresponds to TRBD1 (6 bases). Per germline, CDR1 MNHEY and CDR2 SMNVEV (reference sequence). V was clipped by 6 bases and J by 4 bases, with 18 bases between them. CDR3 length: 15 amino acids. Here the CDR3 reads CASSPTGPGGETQYF. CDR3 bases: TGTGCCAGCAGCCCGACAGGCCCTGGGGGAGAGACCCAGTACTTC.

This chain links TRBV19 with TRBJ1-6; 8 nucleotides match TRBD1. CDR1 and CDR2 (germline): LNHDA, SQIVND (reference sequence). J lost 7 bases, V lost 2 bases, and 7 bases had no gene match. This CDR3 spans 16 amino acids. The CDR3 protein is CASSISDRADNSPLHF. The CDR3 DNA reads TGTGCCAGTAGTATATCGGACAGGGCAGACAATTCACCCCTCCACTTT.

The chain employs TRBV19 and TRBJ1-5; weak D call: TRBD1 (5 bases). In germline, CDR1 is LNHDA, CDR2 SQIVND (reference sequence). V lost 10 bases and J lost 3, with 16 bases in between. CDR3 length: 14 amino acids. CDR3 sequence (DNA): TGTGCCACGGACTCCAGGGTCTACAATCAGCCCCAGCATTTT. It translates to CATDSRVYNQPQHF.

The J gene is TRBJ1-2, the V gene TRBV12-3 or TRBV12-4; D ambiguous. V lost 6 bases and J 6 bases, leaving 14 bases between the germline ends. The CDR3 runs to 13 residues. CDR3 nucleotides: TGTGCCAGCAGCCTCCCTGGCCTTGATGGCTACACCTTC. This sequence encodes CASSLPGLDGYTF.

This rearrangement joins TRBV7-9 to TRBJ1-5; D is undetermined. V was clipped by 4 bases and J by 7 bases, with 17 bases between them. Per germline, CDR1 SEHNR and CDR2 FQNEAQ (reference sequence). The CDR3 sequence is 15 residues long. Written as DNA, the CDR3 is TGTGCCAGCAGCTCCAGTGAGGGATGGAAGCAGCCCCAGCATTTT. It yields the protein CASSSSEGWKQPQHF.

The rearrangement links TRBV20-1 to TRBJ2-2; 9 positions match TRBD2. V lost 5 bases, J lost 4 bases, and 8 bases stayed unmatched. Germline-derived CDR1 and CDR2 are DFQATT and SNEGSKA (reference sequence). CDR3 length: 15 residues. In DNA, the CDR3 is TGCAGTGCTGTCCGCGGGAGGGACCTCACCGGGGAGCTGTTTTTT. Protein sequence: CSAVRGRDLTGELFF.

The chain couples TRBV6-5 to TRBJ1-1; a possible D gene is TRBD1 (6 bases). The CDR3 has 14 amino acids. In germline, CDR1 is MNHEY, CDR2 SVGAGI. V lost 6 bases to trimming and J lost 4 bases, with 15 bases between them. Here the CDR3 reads CASSVRQGPTEAFF. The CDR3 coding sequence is TGTGCCAGCAGCGTGCGCCAGGGGCCCACTGAAGCTTTCTTT.